Given below is one T cell receptor (beta chain) in context. The record originates from a study of cytomegalovirus exposure and HLA in healthy donors. Data came from immunoSEQ multiplex PCR; TCRdb stores just in-frame clones and leaves some out. The sample gives around 170,000 clones, 88% of which show up once; just under 3% is in the top ten. Germline V gives CDR1 LNHDA, CDR2 SQIVND (reference sequence). The CDR3 totals 18 residues. V was pared by 6 bases and J by 2 bases, with 15 bases of the junction left unmatched. The chain uses TRBV19 and TRBJ2-3; 9 bases fit TRBD2. The sequence was obtained from a man aged 18 to 29 in good health and CMV-seronegative. The sequencing input was PBMCs. The CDR3 reads CASRATGATSGATDTQYF. CDR3 DNA: TGTGCCAGTAGGGCAACAGGGGCGACTAGCGGAGCCACAGATACGCAGTATTTT.